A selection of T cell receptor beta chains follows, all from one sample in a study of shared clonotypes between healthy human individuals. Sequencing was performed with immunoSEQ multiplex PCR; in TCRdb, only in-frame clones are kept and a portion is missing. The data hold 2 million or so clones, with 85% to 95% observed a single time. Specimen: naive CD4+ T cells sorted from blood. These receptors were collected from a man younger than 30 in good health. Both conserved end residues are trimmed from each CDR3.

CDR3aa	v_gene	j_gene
ASSMEHFYEQY	TRBV5-4	TRBJ2-7
ASSLWGTGRAAETQY	TRBV28	TRBJ2-5
ASSAQNTGELF	TRBV6-4	TRBJ2-2
SVEGSDYEQY	TRBV29-1	TRBJ2-7
ASSLAQGARTEAF	TRBV7-2	TRBJ1-1
ASSQEWGGANYGYT	TRBV4-3	TRBJ1-2
ASSPPVGYEQY	TRBV6-5	TRBJ2-7
SVPTSGTSDTQY	TRBV29-1	TRBJ2-3
ASSLDRERLFYNEQF	TRBV5-1	TRBJ2-1
ASSAGQRYNSPLH	TRBV9	TRBJ1-6
ASSPPGQGIYNEQF	TRBV6-6	TRBJ2-1
ASSLGQPVGTQY	TRBV7-2	TRBJ2-5
ASSWGSRITGELF	TRBV5-1	TRBJ2-2
ASSRGGGYNEQF	TRBV5-4	TRBJ2-1
ASSLDNYEQY	TRBV28	TRBJ2-7
ASSQARDSYNSPLH	TRBV4-1	TRBJ1-6
ASRLAGGTHYEQY	TRBV19	TRBJ2-7
ASSLTGDPWDEQY	TRBV5-1	TRBJ2-7
ASKGQGLSNQPQH	TRBV19	TRBJ1-5
ASSRTGKETQY	TRBV28	TRBJ2-5
ASRPGQTNSPLH	TRBV28	TRBJ1-6
ASRAGDQPQH	TRBV6-8	TRBJ1-5
ASSSGSSNQPQH	TRBV19	TRBJ1-5
ASSSLAGTQY	TRBV6-1	TRBJ2-5
AWSRSYNEQF	TRBV30	TRBJ2-1
ASSQGRAGGPGEQY	TRBV4-1	TRBJ2-7